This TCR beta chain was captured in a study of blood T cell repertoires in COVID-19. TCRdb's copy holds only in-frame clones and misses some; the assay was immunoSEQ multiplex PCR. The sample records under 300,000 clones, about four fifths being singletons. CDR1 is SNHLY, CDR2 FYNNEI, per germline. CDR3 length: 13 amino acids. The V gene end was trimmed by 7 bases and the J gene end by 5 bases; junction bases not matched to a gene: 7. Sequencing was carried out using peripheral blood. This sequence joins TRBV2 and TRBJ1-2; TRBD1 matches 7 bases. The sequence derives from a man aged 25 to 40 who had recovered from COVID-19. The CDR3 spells CASNEQGRYGYTF. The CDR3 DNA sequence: TGTGCCAGCAACGAACAGGGGAGGTATGGCTACACCTTC.